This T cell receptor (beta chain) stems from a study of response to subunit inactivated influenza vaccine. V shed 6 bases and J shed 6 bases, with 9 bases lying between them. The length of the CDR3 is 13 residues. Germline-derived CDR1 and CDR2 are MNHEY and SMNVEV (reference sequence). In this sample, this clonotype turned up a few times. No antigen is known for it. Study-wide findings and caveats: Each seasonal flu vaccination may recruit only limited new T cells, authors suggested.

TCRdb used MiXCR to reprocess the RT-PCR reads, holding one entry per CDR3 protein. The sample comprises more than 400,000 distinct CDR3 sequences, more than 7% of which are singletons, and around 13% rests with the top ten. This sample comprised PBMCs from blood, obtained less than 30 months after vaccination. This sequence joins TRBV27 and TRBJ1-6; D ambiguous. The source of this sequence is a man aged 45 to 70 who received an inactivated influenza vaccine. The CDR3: CASRSGFNSPLHF. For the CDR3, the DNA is TGTGCCAGCAGGTCCGGATTTAATTCACCCCTCCACTTT.